One sample yielded the 20 T cell receptor beta chains listed below, sequenced in a study of beta chain features in type 1 diabetes (dated by TCRdb to 2016 to 2019). Libraries came from the immunoSEQ multiplex PCR assay. The entire amount of isolated RNA was reverse transcribed using the High Capacity cDNA Reverse Transcription Kit, so the sequenced TCRB transcripts were expressed ones. In its TCRdb copy, this immuneACCESS table keeps in-frame sequences only and misses some clones. Where compared with another copy, unresolved V genes explain less than half of these, and the others have no known cause. In all, the sample holds more than 130,000 clones, and less than 9% of those were seen once. The ten largest clones represent about 1.4% of the sample. The sequenced material came from central memory CD4+ T cells from blood. These receptors all stem from a woman between 25 and 40 years old in good health.

CDR3 region: CASSYPRRGSNTEAFF. The DNA for the CDR3 is TGTGCCAGCAGTTACCCCCGGCGGGGGTCGAACACTGAAGCTTTCTTT. V and J are TRBV6-5 and TRBJ1-1; a weak D match, TRBD1 (5 bases). Trimming stripped 2 bases from V and 1 base from J, with 14 bases between. The CDR3 runs to 16 residues. Germline-derived CDR1 and CDR2 are MNHEY and SVGAGI.

This clone was counted a few times. This could be a read error, since a much larger clone is one nucleotide away. The V and J genes are TRBV7-6 and TRBJ2-5, with 10 bases matching TRBD1. Per germline, CDR1 SGHVS and CDR2 FNYEAQ. The V and J ends lost 5 bases and 4 bases, in that order; junction bases with no gene match: 4. The CDR3 loop spans 14 amino acids. CDR3 DNA sequence: TGTGCCAGCAGCCCCGGGACAGGGGTAGAGACCCAGTACTTC. Translation: CASSPGTGVETQYF.

The genes are TRBV29-1 and TRBJ1-2; 7 bases align to TRBD1. This CDR3 comprises 13 residues. Germline V gives CDR1 SQVTM, CDR2 ANQGSEA. V dropped 4 bases and J dropped 5; count of bases not matched to a gene: 7. In nucleotides, the CDR3 is TGCAGCGTTGCCACGACAGGGAGATATGGCTACACCTTC. It specifies CSVATTGRYGYTF. The full variable domain, rest sourced from reference TRBV29-1 and TRBJ1-2, is SAVISQKPSRDICQRGTSLTIQCQVDSQVTMMFWYRQQPGQSLTLIATANQGSEATYESGFVIDKFPISRPNLTFSTLTVSNMSPEDSSIYLCSVATTGRYGYTFGSGTRLTVV.

This clone was observed many times. V and J are TRBV19 and TRBJ2-2; tentatively, D is TRBD2 (6 bases). Deletions cut 5 bases from V and 3 bases from J, with 13 bases between. The CDR3 contains 15 residues. Germline-derived CDR1 and CDR2 are LNHDA and SQIVND (reference sequence). In nucleotides, the CDR3 is TGTGCCAGTAGTCAGGTAGCGGAGCACACCGGGGAGCTGTTTTTT. Translating gives CASSQVAEHTGELFF.

The V call is TRBV6-1, the J call TRBJ1-2; tentative D call: TRBD1 (5 bases). The V end was cut by 1 base, the J end by 9 bases, with 21 bases between. The germline gives CDR1 MNHNS, CDR2 SASEGT. CDR3 length: 16 amino acids. The CDR3 loop is CASSEETVGPRESYTF. Here the CDR3 DNA reads TGTGCCAGCAGTGAAGAGACCGTGGGACCCCGGGAGAGCTACACCTTC.

This clone was observed a few times. This chain links TRBV30 with TRBJ2-6, with D tentatively TRBD1 (5 bases). This CDR3 is built from 16 residues. V dropped 1 base and J dropped 0 bases, with 10 bases sitting between them. Germline V gene lookup returns CDR1 GTSNPN and CDR2 SVGIG (reference sequence). The CDR3 spells CAWSGTTTSGANVLTF. CDR3 coding DNA: TGTGCCTGGAGTGGGACAACGACCTCTGGGGCCAACGTCCTGACTTTC.

There are a few counts of this clone. The genes are TRBV10-3 and TRBJ2-1, with D uncertain. This CDR3 is built from 12 residues. V lost 0 bases and J lost 13, with 10 bases in between. Germline V gene sequence: CDR1 ENHRY, CDR2 SYGVKD. In DNA form, the CDR3 reads TGTGCCATCAGTGAGTCGCGGTCAGATCAGTTCTTC. It codes for CAISESRSDQFF.

This clone occurred a few times. The chain carries TRBV4-2 and TRBJ2-2, with TRBD2 matching 8 bases. V lost 1 base to trimming and J lost 2 bases; unmatched junction nucleotides: 3. This CDR3 is 16 amino acids long. Per the germline V gene, CDR1 is LGHNA and CDR2 is YNFKEQ. The CDR3, as DNA: TGTGCCAGCAGCCAAGGGCTAGCGGGTAACACCGGGGAGCTGTTTTTT. This translates into CASSQGLAGNTGELFF.

This clone was seen a handful of times. The chain uses TRBV19 and TRBJ2-5; 9 nucleotides agree with TRBD1. V dropped 7 bases and J dropped 1; count of bases not matched to a gene: 7. Germline-derived CDR1 and CDR2 are LNHDA and SQIVND (reference sequence). CDR3 length: 15 residues. CDR3 nucleotides: TGTGCCAGTACCCGGACAGGGGAAACCCAAGAGACCCAGTACTTC. It specifies CASTRTGETQETQYF.

This clone has more than one count but fewer than ten. For the CDR3, the DNA is TGTGCCAGCAGCTTAGATCTACTAGCGGGAGTACGGAACAATGAGCAGTTCTTC. This codes for CASSLDLLAGVRNNEQFF. The rearrangement links TRBV11-2 to TRBJ2-1; 11 nucleotides align to TRBD2. CDR1 and CDR2 (germline): SGHAT, FQNNGV. V lost 0 bases to trimming and J lost 5 bases; unmatched junction nucleotides: 9. The CDR3 runs to 18 residues.

This clone was recorded many times. The rearrangement joins TRBV4-3 to TRBJ2-1; TRBD2 agrees at 11 bases. The germline gives CDR1 LGHNA, CDR2 YSLEER. Trimming at V came to 3 bases and at J to 5 bases, leaving 3 bases not matched to a gene. CDR3 length equals 15 residues. This CDR3 is CASSHSGRGHNEQFF. The CDR3 DNA sequence: TGCGCCAGCAGCCATAGCGGGAGGGGACACAATGAGCAGTTCTTC.

This clone appeared a few times. V is TRBV7-9 and J is TRBJ2-3; 9 bases fit TRBD2. The CDR3 is 16 amino acids. J gave up 4 bases and V 1 base, and 6 bases lay outside the gene matches. Germline V gene data show CDR1 as SEHNR and CDR2 as FQNEAQ (reference sequence). This CDR3 is CASSLVVAGAADTQYF. The CDR3, as DNA: TGTGCCAGCAGCTTAGTTGTAGCGGGAGCCGCAGATACGCAGTATTTT.

This clone was seen a few times. V usage is TRBV28 and J usage is TRBJ2-1; 7 positions match TRBD1. Germline V gene sequence: CDR1 MDHEN, CDR2 SYDVKM. J lost 5 bases, V lost 4 bases, and 5 bases had no gene match. The CDR3 has 14 residues. CDR3 region: CASSSGGQNNEQFF. The CDR3 coding sequence is TGTGCCAGCAGTTCTGGGGGACAGAACAATGAGCAGTTCTTC.

The chain couples TRBV7-3 to TRBJ2-1, with 7 positions matching TRBD2. With V trimmed by 1 base and J by 5 bases, 5 bases remained unmatched. CDR1 and CDR2 from the germline V gene are SGHTA and FQGTGA. The CDR3 has 15 amino acids. The DNA of the CDR3 is TGTGCCAGCAGCTTAATGGCGGGAGAAGACAATGAGCAGTTCTTC. It specifies CASSLMAGEDNEQFF.

This clone was counted between two and nine times. The CDR3 bases are TGTGCCAGCAGCGTACAAAGGACAGGGCCTGGAAACACCATATATTTT. It specifies CASSVQRTGPGNTIYF. The chain carries TRBV6-6 and TRBJ1-3; 8 bases align to TRBD1. Per germline, CDR1 MNHNY and CDR2 SVGAGI (reference sequence). With V trimmed by 6 bases and J by 2 bases, 9 bases remained unmatched. This CDR3 is built from 16 residues.

This clone was seen repeatedly, ten times or more. V usage is TRBV15 and J usage is TRBJ2-1, with no clear D. Looked up from germline, CDR1 is LNHNV and CDR2 is YYDKDF (reference sequence). V dropped 0 bases and J dropped 9 bases, with 12 bases sitting between them. This CDR3 has 14 residues. DNA of the CDR3: TGTGCCACCAGCAGAGATCTAGGTGGCGCTGAGCAGTTCTTC. Amino acids: CATSRDLGGAEQFF. Combining the CDR3 with reference TRBV15 and TRBJ2-1 gives the whole variable domain DAMVIQNPRYQVTQFGKPVTLSCSQTLNHNVMYWYQQKSSQAPKLLFHYYDKDFNNEADTPDNFQSRRPNTSFCFLDIRSPGLGDTAMYLCATSRDLGGAEQFFGPGTRLTVL.

A few counts support this clone. The genes are TRBV9 and TRBJ2-6; D perhaps matches TRBD2 (6 bases). The CDR3 is 17 residues long. Germline V gives CDR1 SGDLS, CDR2 YYNGEE. The V and J ends lost 3 bases and 1 base respectively, with 14 bases between them. CDR3 sequence: CASSGWGVRSGANVLTF. The CDR3 region has the DNA TGTGCCAGCAGCGGTTGGGGGGTCCGTTCTGGGGCCAACGTCCTGACTTTC.

V gene TRBV7-9 combines with J gene TRBJ1-1; D remains unclear. The germline V and J ends were trimmed by 2 bases and 2 bases, with 9 bases remaining between them. The CDR3 contains 14 residues. CDR1 is SEHNR and CDR2 is FQNEAQ in the germline V gene (reference sequence). The CDR3 DNA is TGTGCCAGCAGCTTAAGTCGGGGAAACACTGAAGCTTTCTTT. It is translated as CASSLSRGNTEAFF.

This clone was counted only a few times. This chain links TRBV10-3 with TRBJ2-3; 9 bases map to TRBD1. The V gene's germline CDR1 is ENHRY and CDR2 SYGVKD. Germline trimming cut 4 bases from V and 2 bases from J; bases unmatched to any gene: 7. The CDR3 totals 16 residues. CDR3 loop: CAISGQGVVVTDTQYF. CDR3 DNA sequence: TGTGCCATCAGTGGACAGGGGGTGGTAGTCACAGATACGCAGTATTTT.

This clone turned up a few times. The rearrangement joins TRBV2 to TRBJ2-1; no definite D call. The CDR3 has 14 residues. Germline V CDR1 and CDR2: SNHLY, FYNNEI. The V and J ends lost 0 bases and 6 bases respectively, with 9 bases between them. The CDR3 DNA follows: TGTGCCAGCAGTGAAGCGCTTCGACTCAATGAGCAGTTCTTC. Encoded protein: CASSEALRLNEQFF.